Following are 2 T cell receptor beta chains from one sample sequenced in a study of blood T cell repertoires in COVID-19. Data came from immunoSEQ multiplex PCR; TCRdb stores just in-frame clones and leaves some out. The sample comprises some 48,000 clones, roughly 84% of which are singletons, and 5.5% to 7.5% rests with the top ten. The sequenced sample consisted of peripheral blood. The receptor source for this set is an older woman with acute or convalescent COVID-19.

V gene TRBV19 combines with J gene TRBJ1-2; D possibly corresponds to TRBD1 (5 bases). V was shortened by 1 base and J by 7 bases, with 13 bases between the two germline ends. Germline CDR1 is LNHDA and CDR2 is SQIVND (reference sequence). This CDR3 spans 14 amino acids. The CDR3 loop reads CASSIGGLRGGYTF. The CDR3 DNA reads TGTGCCAGTAGTATAGGGGGACTCAGAGGTGGCTACACCTTC.

Written as DNA, the CDR3 is TGCGCCAGCAGCTTGCAGGGATTCGCGAACACCGGGGAGCTGTTTTTT. It codes for CASSLQGFANTGELFF. The V gene is TRBV5-1, the J gene TRBJ2-2; possible D gene TRBD1, 5 bases. The V end lost 1 base, the J end lost 0 bases, and 10 bases lay between the germline ends. Germline V gene lookup returns CDR1 SGHRS and CDR2 YFSETQ. The CDR3 is 16 amino acids.